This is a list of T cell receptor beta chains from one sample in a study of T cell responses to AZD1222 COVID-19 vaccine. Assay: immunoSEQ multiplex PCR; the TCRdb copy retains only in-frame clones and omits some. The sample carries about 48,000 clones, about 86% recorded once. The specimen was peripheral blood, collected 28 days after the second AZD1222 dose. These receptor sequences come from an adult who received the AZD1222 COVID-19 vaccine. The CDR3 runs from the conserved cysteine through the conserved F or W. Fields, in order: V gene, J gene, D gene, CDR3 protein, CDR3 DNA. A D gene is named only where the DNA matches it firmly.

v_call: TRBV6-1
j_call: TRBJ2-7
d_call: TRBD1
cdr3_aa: CASSDRARGHDEQYF
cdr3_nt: TGTGCCAGCAGTGATAGGGCCAGGGGGCACGACGAGCAGTACTTC

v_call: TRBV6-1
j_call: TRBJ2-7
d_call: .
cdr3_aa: CASSEIQGQLGCF
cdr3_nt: TGTGCCAGCAGTGAAATTCAAGGACAGTTAGGGTGCTTC

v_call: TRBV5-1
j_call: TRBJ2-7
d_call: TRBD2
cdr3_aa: CASSPGGTSGSYEQYF
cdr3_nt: TGCGCCAGCAGCCCCGGCGGGACTAGCGGCTCCTACGAGCAGTACTTC

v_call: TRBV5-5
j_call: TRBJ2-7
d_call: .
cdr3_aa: CASSSEGYEQYF
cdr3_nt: TGTGCCAGCAGCTCGGAAGGATACGAGCAGTACTTC

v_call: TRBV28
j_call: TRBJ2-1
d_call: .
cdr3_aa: CAPLRTAYNEQFF
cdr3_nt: TGTGCCCCCCTGAGGACGGCCTACAATGAGCAGTTCTTC

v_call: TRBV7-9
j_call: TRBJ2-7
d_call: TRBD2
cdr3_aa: CASSAGTSGILSYEQYF
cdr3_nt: TGTGCCAGCAGCGCTGGGACTAGCGGGATCCTCTCCTACGAGCAGTACTTC

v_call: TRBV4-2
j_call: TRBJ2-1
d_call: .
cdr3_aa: CASSQEGLQGTREQFF
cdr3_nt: TGTGCCAGCAGCCAAGAGGGACTACAGGGCACAAGGGAGCAGTTCTTC

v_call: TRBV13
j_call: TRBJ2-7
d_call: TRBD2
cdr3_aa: CASRTRLALPSEQYF
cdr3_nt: TGTGCCAGCAGAACCCGACTAGCACTGCCTTCCGAGCAGTACTTC

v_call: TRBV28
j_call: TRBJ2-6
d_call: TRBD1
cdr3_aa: CASSWTGRSGANVLTF
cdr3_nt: TGTGCCAGCAGTTGGACAGGGAGGTCTGGGGCCAACGTCCTGACTTTC

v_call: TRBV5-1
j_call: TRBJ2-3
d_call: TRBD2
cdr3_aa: CASSLLLATSTDTQYF
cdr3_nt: TGCGCCAGCAGCCTCCTACTAGCGACTAGCACAGATACGCAGTATTTT